This note documents a single T cell receptor beta chain sequence. The sample comes from a study of control samples from healthy donors and cancer patients. Germline values: CDR1 LGHNA, CDR2 YSLEER. The CDR3 extends over 16 amino acids. The V end was cut by 0 bases, the J end by 7 bases, with 16 bases between. Here immunoSEQ multiplex PCR was the method, and the copy in TCRdb shows in-frame clones only, minus some. The sample holds 120,000 to 150,000 clones, more than 90% seen once. This clonotype originated in a man aged 25 to 40 in good health. The genes are TRBV4-3 and TRBJ2-1; perhaps TRBD2 as D (6 bases). The specimen was blood. CDR3 sequence (DNA): TGCGCCAGCAGCCAAGAGGAGGGAGTTTTTTCAAATGAGCAGTTCTTC. Amino acids: CASSQEEGVFSNEQFF.